This T cell receptor (beta chain) was captured in a study of PD-1 blockade in classical Hodgkin lymphoma. Looked up from germline, CDR1 is ENHRY and CDR2 is SYGVKD. The CDR3 covers 14 residues. Trimming at V came to 7 bases and at J to 8 bases, leaving 10 bases not matched to a gene. Brentuximab vedotin exposure varied among the patients, all of whom had relapsed after autologous stem cell transplantation. Repertoires were generated with immunoSEQ multiplex PCR, while TCRdb's copy carries only in-frame clones and drops some. The table lists about 53,000 clones, around 85% of them singletons. The clonotype comes from a human donor with classical Hodgkin lymphoma. The sequencing used peripheral blood mononuclear cells (PBMCs), collected at baseline. The chain has TRBV10-3 and TRBJ1-2, with 10 positions matching TRBD1. The CDR3 loop is CAIMLPGQGLGYTF. The DNA of the CDR3 is TGTGCCATCATGCTCCCGGGACAGGGGCTCGGCTACACCTTC.